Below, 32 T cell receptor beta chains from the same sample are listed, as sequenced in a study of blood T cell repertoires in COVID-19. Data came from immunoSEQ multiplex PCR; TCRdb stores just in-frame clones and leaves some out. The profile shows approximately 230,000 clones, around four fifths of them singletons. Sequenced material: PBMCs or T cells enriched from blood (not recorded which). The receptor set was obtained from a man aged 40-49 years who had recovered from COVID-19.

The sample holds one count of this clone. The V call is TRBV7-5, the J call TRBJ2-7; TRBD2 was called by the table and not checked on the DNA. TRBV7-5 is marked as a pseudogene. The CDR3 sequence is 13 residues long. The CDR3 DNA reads TGTGTCAGAAGCTGTTGTCTCCTACACGAGCAGTACTTC. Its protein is CVRSCCLLHEQYF.

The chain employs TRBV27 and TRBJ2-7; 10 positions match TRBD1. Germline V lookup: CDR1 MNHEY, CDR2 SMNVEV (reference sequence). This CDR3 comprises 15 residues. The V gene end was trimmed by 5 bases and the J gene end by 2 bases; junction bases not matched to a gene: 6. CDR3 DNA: TGTGCCAGCAGTCCCAGGACAGGGGGAGCCTACGAGCAGTACTTC. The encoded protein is CASSPRTGGAYEQYF.

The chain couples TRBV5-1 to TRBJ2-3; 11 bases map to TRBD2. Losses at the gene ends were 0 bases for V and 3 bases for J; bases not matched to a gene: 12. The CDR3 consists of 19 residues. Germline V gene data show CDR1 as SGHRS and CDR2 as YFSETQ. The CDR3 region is CASSLASRRLAGKTDTQYF. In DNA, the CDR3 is TGCGCCAGCAGCTTGGCCTCACGGAGACTAGCGGGAAAAACAGATACGCAGTATTTT.

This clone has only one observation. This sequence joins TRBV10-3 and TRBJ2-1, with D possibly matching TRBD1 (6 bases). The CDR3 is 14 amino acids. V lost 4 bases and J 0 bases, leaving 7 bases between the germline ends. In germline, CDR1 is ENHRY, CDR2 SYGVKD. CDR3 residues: CAISGTDSYNEQFF. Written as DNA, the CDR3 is TGTGCCATCAGTGGGACAGACTCCTACAATGAGCAGTTCTTC.

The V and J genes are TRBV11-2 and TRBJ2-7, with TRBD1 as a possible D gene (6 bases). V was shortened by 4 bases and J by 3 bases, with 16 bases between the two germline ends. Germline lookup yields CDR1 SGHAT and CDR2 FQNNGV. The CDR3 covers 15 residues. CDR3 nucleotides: TGTGCCAGCAGCTCCTCGAGCCCAGGGGTCTACGAGCAGTACTTC. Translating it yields CASSSSSPGVYEQYF.

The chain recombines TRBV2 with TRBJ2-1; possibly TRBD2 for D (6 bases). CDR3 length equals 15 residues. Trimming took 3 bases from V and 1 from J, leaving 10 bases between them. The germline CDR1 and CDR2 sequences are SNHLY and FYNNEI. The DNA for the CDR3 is TGTGCCAGCAGTGACTTAGCGGTATCCTACAATGAGCAGTTCTTC. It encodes CASSDLAVSYNEQFF.

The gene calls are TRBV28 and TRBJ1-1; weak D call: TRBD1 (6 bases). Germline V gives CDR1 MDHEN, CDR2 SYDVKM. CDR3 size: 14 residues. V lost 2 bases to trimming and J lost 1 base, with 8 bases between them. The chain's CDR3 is CASSLTRGNTEAFF. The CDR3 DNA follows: TGTGCCAGCAGTTTAACCAGGGGGAACACTGAAGCTTTCTTT.

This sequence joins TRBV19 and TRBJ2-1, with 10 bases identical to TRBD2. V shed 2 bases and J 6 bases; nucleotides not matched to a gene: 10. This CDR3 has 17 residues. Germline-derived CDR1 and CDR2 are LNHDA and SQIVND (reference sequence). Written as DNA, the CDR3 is TGTGCCAGTAGTATAACCACCGGGACTAGCGTCTCCAATGAGCAGTTCTTC. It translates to CASSITTGTSVSNEQFF.

The CDR3 protein is CATSEQVSYEQYF. CDR3 DNA: TGTGCCACCAGCGAACAGGTCTCCTACGAGCAGTACTTC. The chain is built from TRBV15 and TRBJ2-7, with D possibly matching TRBD1 (5 bases). V gave up 5 bases and J gave up 0 bases, with 8 bases separating them. The CDR3 has 13 amino acids. CDR1 is LNHNV and CDR2 is YYDKDF in the germline V gene (reference sequence).

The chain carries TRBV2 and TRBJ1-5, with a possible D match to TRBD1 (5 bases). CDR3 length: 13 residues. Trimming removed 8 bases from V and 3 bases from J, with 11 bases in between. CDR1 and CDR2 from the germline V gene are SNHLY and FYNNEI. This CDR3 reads CASVPGLNQPQHF. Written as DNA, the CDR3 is TGTGCCAGCGTCCCAGGGCTCAATCAGCCCCAGCATTTT.

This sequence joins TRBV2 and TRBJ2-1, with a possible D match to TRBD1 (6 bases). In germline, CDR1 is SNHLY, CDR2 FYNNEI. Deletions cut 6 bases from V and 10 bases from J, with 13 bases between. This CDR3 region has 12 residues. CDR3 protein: CASRGYREEQFF. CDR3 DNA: TGTGCCAGCAGGGGTTACAGGGAAGAGCAGTTCTTC. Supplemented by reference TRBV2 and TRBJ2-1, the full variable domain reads EPEVTQTPSHQVTQMGQEVILRCVPISNHLYFYWYRQILGQKVEFLVSFYNNEISEKSEIFDDQFSVERPDGSNFTLKIRSTKLEDSAMYFCASRGYREEQFFGPGTRLTVL.

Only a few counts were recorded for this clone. CDR3 loop: CASSLVGDQPQHF. Here the CDR3 DNA reads TGTGCCAGCAGCTTGGTAGGGGATCAGCCCCAGCATTTT. This chain links TRBV5-4 with TRBJ1-5, with D perhaps matching TRBD1 (5 bases). Germline V gene lookup returns CDR1 SGHNT and CDR2 YYREEE (reference sequence). V was cut by 0 bases and J by 5 bases, with 6 bases left in between. This CDR3 is built from 13 residues. The entire variable domain, with the rest obtained from reference TRBV5-4 and TRBJ1-5, is as follows: ETGVTQSPTHLIKTRGQQVTLRCSSQSGHNTVSWYQQALGQGPQFIFQYYREEENGRGNFPPRFSGLQFPNYSSELNVNALELDDSALYLCASSLVGDQPQHFGDGTRLSIL.

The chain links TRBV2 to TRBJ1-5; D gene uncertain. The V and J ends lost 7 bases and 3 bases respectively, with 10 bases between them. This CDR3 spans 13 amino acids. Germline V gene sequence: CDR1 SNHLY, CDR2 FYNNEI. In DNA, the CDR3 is TGTGCCAGCAACCGGGATCCCAATCAGCCCCAGCATTTT. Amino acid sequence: CASNRDPNQPQHF. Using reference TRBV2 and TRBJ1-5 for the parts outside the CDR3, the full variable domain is EPEVTQTPSHQVTQMGQEVILRCVPISNHLYFYWYRQILGQKVEFLVSFYNNEISEKSEIFDDQFSVERPDGSNFTLKIRSTKLEDSAMYFCASNRDPNQPQHFGDGTRLSIL.

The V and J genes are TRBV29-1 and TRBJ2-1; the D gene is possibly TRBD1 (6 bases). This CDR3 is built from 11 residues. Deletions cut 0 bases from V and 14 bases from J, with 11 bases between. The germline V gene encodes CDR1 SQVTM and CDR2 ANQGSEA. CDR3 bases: TGCAGCGTTGAAGAGGGGCCAGGGGAGTTCTTC. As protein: CSVEEGPGEFF.

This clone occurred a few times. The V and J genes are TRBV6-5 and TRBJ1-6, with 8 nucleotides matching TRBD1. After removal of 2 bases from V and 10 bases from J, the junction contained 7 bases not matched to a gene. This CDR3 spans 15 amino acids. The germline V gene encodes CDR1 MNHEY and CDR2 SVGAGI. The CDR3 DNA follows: TGTGCCAGCAGTTACACCCGGACAGGGCGGTCACCCCTCCACTTT. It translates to CASSYTRTGRSPLHF.

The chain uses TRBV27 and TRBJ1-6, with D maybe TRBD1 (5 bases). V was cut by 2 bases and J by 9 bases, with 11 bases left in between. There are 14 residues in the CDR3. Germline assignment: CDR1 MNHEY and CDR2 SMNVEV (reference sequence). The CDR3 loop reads CASSLGKGISPLHF. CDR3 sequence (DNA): TGTGCCAGCAGTTTAGGGAAGGGGATTTCACCCCTCCACTTT.

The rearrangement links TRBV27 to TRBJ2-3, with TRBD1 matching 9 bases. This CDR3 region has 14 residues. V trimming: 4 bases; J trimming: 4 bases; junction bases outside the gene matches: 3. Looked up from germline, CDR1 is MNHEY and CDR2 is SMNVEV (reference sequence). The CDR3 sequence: CASSSGTGPDTQYF. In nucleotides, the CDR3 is TGTGCCAGCAGTTCGGGGACAGGGCCAGATACGCAGTATTTT.

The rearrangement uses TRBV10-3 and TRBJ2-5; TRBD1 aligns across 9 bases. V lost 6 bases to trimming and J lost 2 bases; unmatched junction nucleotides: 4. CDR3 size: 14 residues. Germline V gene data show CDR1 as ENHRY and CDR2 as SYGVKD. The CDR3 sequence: CAISRGTGQETQYF. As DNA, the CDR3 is TGTGCCATCAGCCGCGGGACAGGGCAAGAGACCCAGTACTTC.

CDR3 nucleotide sequence: TGTGCCAGCGCCCAAGAGGCTACCCGGACACCCCTCCACTTT. Translation gives CASAQEATRTPLHF. The J gene is TRBJ1-6, the V gene TRBV11-2; D gene ambiguous. Germline values: CDR1 SGHAT, CDR2 FQNNGV. The CDR3 is 14 amino acids. V gave up 8 bases and J gave up 11 bases, with 19 bases separating them. Based on the CDR3 plus reference TRBV11-2 and TRBJ1-6, the full variable domain is EAGVAQSPRYKIIEKRQSVAFWCNPISGHATLYWYQQILGQGPKLLIQFQNNGVVDDSQLPKDRFSAERLKGVDSTLKIQPAKLEDSAVYLCASAQEATRTPLHFGNGTRLTVT.

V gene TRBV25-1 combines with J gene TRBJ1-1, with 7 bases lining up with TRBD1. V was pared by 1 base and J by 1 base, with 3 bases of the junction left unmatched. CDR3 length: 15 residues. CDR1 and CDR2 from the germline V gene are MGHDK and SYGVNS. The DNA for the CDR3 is TGTGCCAGCAGTGAATCCCGGACAGGGAACACTGAAGCTTTCTTT. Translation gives CASSESRTGNTEAFF. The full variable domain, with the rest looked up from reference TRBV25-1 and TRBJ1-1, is EADIYQTPRYLVIGTGKKITLECSQTMGHDKMYWYQQDPGMELHLIHYSYGVNSTEKGDLSSESTVSRIRTEHFPLTLESARPSHTSQYLCASSESRTGNTEAFFGQGTRLTVV.

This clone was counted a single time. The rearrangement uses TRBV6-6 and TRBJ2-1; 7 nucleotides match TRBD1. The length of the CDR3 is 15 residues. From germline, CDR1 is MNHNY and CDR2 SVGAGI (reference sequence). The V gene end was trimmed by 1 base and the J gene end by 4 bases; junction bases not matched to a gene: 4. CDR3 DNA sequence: TGTGCCAGCAGTTACTTAGGGACAGATTACAATGAGCAGTTCTTC. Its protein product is CASSYLGTDYNEQFF.

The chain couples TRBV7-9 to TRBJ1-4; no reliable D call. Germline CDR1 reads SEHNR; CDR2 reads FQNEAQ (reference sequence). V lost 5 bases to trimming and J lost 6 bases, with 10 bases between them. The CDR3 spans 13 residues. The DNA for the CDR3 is TGTGCCAGCAGCCACCTATCCTATGAAAAACTGTTTTTT. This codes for CASSHLSYEKLFF.

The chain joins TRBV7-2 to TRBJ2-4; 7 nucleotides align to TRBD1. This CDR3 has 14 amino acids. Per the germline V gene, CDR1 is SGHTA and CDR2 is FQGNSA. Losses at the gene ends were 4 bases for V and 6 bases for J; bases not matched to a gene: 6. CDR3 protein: CASSSTGIGNIQYF. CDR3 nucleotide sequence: TGTGCCAGCAGCTCGACAGGGATCGGAAACATTCAGTACTTC.

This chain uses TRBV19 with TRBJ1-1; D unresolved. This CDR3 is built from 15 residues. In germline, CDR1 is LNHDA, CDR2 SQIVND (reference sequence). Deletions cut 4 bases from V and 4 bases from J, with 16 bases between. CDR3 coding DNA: TGTGCCAGTAGTAGCCGGTCGGGGTTAGGCACTGAAGCTTTCTTT. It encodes CASSSRSGLGTEAFF.

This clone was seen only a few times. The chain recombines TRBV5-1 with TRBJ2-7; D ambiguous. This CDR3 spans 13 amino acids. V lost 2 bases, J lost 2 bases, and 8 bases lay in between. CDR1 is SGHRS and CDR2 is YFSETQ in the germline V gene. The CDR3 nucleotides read TGCGCCAGCAGCTTTCTAGGTCCCTACGAGCAGTACTTC. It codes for CASSFLGPYEQYF.

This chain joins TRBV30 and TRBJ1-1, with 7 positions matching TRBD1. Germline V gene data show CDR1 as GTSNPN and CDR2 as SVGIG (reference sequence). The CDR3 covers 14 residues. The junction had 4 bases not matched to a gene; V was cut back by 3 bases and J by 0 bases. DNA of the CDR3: TGTGCCTGGAGCGAGGGGGCGGTGAACACTGAAGCTTTCTTT. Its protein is CAWSEGAVNTEAFF. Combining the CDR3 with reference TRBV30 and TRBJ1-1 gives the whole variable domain SQTIHQWPATLVQPVGSPLSLECTVEGTSNPNLYWYRQAAGRGLQLLFYSVGIGQISSEVPQNLSASRPQDRQFILSSKKLLLSDSGFYLCAWSEGAVNTEAFFGQGTRLTVV.

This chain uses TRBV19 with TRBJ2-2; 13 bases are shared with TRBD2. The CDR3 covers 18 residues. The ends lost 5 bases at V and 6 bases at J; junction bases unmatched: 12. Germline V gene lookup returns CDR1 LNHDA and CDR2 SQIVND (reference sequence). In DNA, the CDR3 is TGTGCCAGTAGTCTAAGGACTAGCGGGAGCGCCTATGCCGGGGAGCTGTTTTTT. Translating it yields CASSLRTSGSAYAGELFF.

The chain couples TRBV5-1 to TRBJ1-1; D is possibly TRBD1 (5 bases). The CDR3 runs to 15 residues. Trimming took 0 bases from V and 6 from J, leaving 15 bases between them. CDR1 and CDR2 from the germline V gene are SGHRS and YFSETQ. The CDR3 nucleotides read TGCGCCAGCAGCTTGGAGACCGTCCGGGGGGCTGAAGCTTTCTTT. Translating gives CASSLETVRGAEAFF. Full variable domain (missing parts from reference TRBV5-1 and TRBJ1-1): KAGVTQTPRYLIKTRGQQVTLSCSPISGHRSVSWYQQTPGQGLQFLFEYFSETQRNKGNFPGRFSGRQFSNSRSEMNVSTLELGDSALYLCASSLETVRGAEAFFGQGTRLTVV.

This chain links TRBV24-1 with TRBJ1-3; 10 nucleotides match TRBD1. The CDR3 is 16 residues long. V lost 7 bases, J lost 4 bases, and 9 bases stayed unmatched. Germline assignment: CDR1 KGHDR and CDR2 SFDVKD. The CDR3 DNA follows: TGTGCCACCAGCCCGACAGGGGGCACGGGGGGAAACACCATATATTTT. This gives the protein CATSPTGGTGGNTIYF.

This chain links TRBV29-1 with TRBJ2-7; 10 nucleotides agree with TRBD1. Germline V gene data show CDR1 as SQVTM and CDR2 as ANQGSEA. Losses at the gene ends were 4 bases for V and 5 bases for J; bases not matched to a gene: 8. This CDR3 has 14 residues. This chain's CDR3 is CSVVGGQGVDEQYF. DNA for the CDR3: TGCAGCGTTGTGGGTGGACAGGGGGTAGACGAGCAGTACTTC.

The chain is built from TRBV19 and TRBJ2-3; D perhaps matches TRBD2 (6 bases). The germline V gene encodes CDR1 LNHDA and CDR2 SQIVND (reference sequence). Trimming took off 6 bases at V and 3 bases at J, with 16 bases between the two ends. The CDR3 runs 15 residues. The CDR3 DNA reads TGTGCCAGTAGGACGGGAGATACTCGAACAGATACGCAGTATTTT. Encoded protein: CASRTGDTRTDTQYF.

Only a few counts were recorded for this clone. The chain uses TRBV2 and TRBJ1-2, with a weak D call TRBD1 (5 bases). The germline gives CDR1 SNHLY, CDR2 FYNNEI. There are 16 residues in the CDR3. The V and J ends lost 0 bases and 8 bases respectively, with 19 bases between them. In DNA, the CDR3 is TGTGCCAGCAGTGAAGCGCTGAGTGGGCAGGGCTACGGCTACACCTTC. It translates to CASSEALSGQGYGYTF.